A selection of T cell receptor beta chains follows, all from one sample in a study of regulatory T cells in long-lasting Graves disease. Via MiXCR, TCRdb re-called the multiplex PCR reads, giving one row per CDR3 protein. Of around 470,000 distinct CDR3 sequences in the sample, 14% are singletons; the top ten hold roughly 15%. The same data also went into a second study, on T cells in Graves' hyperthyroidism and ophthalmopathy.

This material consisted of peripheral blood mononuclear cells (PBMCs), taken at new diagnosis, from a patient treated with antithyroid drugs. Receptors originate from a woman in her forties or fifties with Graves disease. The CDR3 runs from the conserved cysteine through the conserved F or W.

j_call | v_call | cdr3_aa
TRBJ1-6 | TRBV15 | CATSRATGSVSPLHF
TRBJ2-1 | TRBV12-3/TRBV12-4 | CASSLLGGSSYNEQFF
TRBJ2-5 | TRBV20-1 | CSAKRLAGYQETQYF
TRBJ2-1 | TRBV6-2/TRBV6-3 | CASSEFRAGTTNYNEQFF
TRBJ2-5 | TRBV11-2 | CASSFGVRSTQETQYF
TRBJ2-1 | TRBV3-1 | CASSQDLLAGAEQFF
TRBJ2-7 | TRBV7-9 | CASSLGTGGGYEQYF
TRBJ2-7 | TRBV9 | CASSPNQRAPSYEQYF
TRBJ2-7 | TRBV7-9 | CASSLTGPSYEQYF
TRBJ2-5 | TRBV13 | CASSLGVIGRERKTQYF
TRBJ2-1 | TRBV12-3/TRBV12-4 | CASSRPRETSGRFDEQFF
TRBJ1-2 | TRBV30 | CAWSVRWGRRDGYTF
TRBJ2-1 | TRBV18 | CASSPETTRDEQFF
TRBJ2-3 | TRBV6-5 | CASSYAGGTDTQYF
TRBJ1-6 | TRBV7-2 | CASTLWEGTSSPLHF
TRBJ2-5 | TRBV27 | CASSLSWGLGEETQYF
TRBJ2-7 | TRBV12-3/TRBV12-4 | CASRPGQVDEQYF
TRBJ2-5 | TRBV6-9 | CASSSGSVQETQYF
TRBJ1-1 | TRBV7-3 | CASSLKGGNTEAFF
TRBJ2-6 | TRBV28 | CASSPTRYGANVLTF
TRBJ2-5 | TRBV27 | CASSSLAGAPEIQYF
TRBJ1-5 | TRBV3-1 | CASSQAAGGNQPQHF
TRBJ2-2 | TRBV7-3 | CASSSRVLVAGGSGELFF
TRBJ2-5 | TRBV10-3 | CAISRGETQYF
TRBJ2-1 | TRBV11-2 | CASSPSGYEQFF
TRBJ2-2 | TRBV9 | CASSVAANTGELFF
TRBJ2-7 | TRBV10-1 | CASSPGRSGMAYEQYF
TRBJ1-5 | TRBV3-1 | CASSQGRGSQPQHF
TRBJ1-6 | TRBV2 | CASRMGRLNSPLHF
TRBJ2-3 | TRBV6-5 | CASSYEQAGGSDTQYF
TRBJ1-4 | TRBV28 | CASSFPAGGANEKLFF
TRBJ1-4 | TRBV5-1 | CASSFGQSSEKLFF
TRBJ2-1 | TRBV7-9 | CASSLKEQFF
TRBJ1-5 | TRBV27 | CAGSLTGYSNQPQHF
TRBJ1-4 | TRBV30 | CASTANEKLFF
NA | TRBV27 | CASSGQPQETQYF
TRBJ1-1 | TRBV27 | CASSLPGLNTEAFF
TRBJ2-7 | TRBV9 | CASSVGQGAGGEQYF
TRBJ2-2 | TRBV5-1 | CASSSIDRKNTGELFF
TRBJ2-7 | TRBV27 | CASSLLAGDLSYEQYF